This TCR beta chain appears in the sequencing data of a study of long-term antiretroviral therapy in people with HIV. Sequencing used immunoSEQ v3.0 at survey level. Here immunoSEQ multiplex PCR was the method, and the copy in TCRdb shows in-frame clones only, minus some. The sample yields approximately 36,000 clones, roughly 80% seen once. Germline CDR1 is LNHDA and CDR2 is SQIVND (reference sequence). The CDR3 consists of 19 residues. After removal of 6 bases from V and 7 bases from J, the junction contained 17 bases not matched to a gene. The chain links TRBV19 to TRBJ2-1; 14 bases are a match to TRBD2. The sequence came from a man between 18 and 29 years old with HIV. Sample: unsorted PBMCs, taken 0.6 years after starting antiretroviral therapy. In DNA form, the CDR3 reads TGTGCCAGTAGCGGAACACCCAAGGGACTAGCGGGAGTCAATAATGAGCAGTTCTTC. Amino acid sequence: CASSGTPKGLAGVNNEQFF.